The rows below give T cell receptor beta chains drawn from one sample of a study of cytomegalovirus exposure and HLA in healthy donors. Profiling relied on immunoSEQ multiplex PCR, and the TCRdb table lists in-frame clones only, not all of them. The repertoire holds 120,000 or so clones, with approximately 68% as singletons. Input material: PBMCs. The receptors here all came from a man younger than 40 in good health and CMV-seropositive. Each CDR3 is given with its conserved first and last residue. D genes are given only for firm matches. Size is stated for part of the rows, as once, few or many counts, or as a class when the clone is expanded.

J	V	size	D	DNA	CDR3
TRBJ2-4	TRBV29-1	NA	TRBD2	TGCAGCGTTCTTGGGACTAGCGGGAACATTCAGTACTTC	CSVLGTSGNIQYF
TRBJ2-3	TRBV10-3	few	NA	TGTGCCATCGGCGTCCTAGCGTCAGATACGCAGTATTTT	CAIGVLASDTQYF
TRBJ1-2	TRBV18	NA	NA	TGTGCCAGCTCACCCTACAGGGAAGGCTATGGCTACACCTTC	CASSPYREGYGYTF
TRBJ2-6	TRBV4-1	NA	TRBD2	TGCGCCAGCAGCCCCCAATGGCTAGCGGGTAGCTCTGGGGCCAACGTCCTGACTTTC	CASSPQWLAGSSGANVLTF
TRBJ2-7	TRBV5-6	NA	NA	TGTGCCAGCAGCCCACAGGGTAATCACTACGAGCAGTACTTC	CASSPQGNHYEQYF
TRBJ2-3	TRBV9	NA	NA	TGTGCCAGCAGCGTCGGGAGTACCACAGATACGCAGTATTTT	CASSVGSTTDTQYF
TRBJ2-2	TRBV5-1	NA	NA	TGCGCCAGCAGCTTGAGCGGGAACACCGGGGAGCTGTTTTTT	CASSLSGNTGELFF
TRBJ1-5	TRBV28	NA	NA	TGTGCCAGCAGTTTCCGCGGGCCTTTACGTAATCAGCCCCAGCATTTT	CASSFRGPLRNQPQHF
TRBJ2-4	TRBV5-6	NA	NA	TGTGCCAGCAGCCCCGGCTGGAACAGGGCCACAAAAAACATTCAGTACTTC	CASSPGWNRATKNIQYF
TRBJ2-1	TRBV2	NA	NA	TGTGCCAGCAGAACCGTATCTTGGAGCTCCTACAATGAGCAGTTCTTC	CASRTVSWSSYNEQFF
TRBJ2-5	TRBV19	NA	TRBD1	TGTGCCAGTAGTATAGATCTGGGACAGGGATTTCGGGAGACCCAGTACTTC	CASSIDLGQGFRETQYF
TRBJ2-1	TRBV19	NA	NA	TGTGCCAGTAACCCGACAGGCCCCGGGTTCTCCTACAATGAGCAGTTCTTC	CASNPTGPGFSYNEQFF
TRBJ2-1	TRBV5-1	NA	NA	TGCGCCAGCAGCCTGGGGTCACAGCACAATGAGCAGTTCTTC	CASSLGSQHNEQFF
TRBJ2-7	TRBV9	NA	NA	TGTGCCAGCAGCGTAGAGCGGTGGGCAGAGCTCTACGAGCAGTACTTC	CASSVERWAELYEQYF
TRBJ2-3	TRBV6-6	NA	TRBD2	TGTGCCAGCAGTCCTCTAGCGGGAGGGCTTGATACGCAGTATTTT	CASSPLAGGLDTQYF
TRBJ2-7	TRBV5-1	few	TRBD1	TGCGCCAGCAGCTTTTCCGGGACAGTGTACGAGCAGTACTTC	CASSFSGTVYEQYF
TRBJ2-7	TRBV5-1	NA	TRBD2	TGCGCCAGCAGCTTCTCGGGAGGAACGTACGAGCAGTACTTC	CASSFSGGTYEQYF
TRBJ2-7	TRBV14	NA	TRBD1	TGTGCCAGCAGTTCCCCGGGACAGGGCTCGGTGCAGTACTTC	CASSSPGQGSVQYF
TRBJ2-2	TRBV5-5	NA	NA	TGTGCCAGCAGCTTGGATTCCTACCTACTCGGGGAGCTGTTTTTT	CASSLDSYLLGELFF
TRBJ2-5	TRBV7-2	NA	TRBD2	TGTGCCAGCAGCATCTCCCGACTAGCGGGACAAGAGACCCAGTACTTC	CASSISRLAGQETQYF
TRBJ2-5	TRBV6-6	NA	TRBD1	TGTGCCAGCAGTTACGGGGACAGCTTGGAGACCCAGTACTTC	CASSYGDSLETQYF
TRBJ2-7	TRBV9	NA	TRBD2	TGTGCCGGCTGGACTAGCGGGAGAATCAGAAACGAGCAGTACTTC	CAGWTSGRIRNEQYF
TRBJ2-5	TRBV5-1	NA	NA	TGCGCCAGCAGCTCGCTGCGGTCGGGGACCCAGTACTTC	CASSSLRSGTQYF
TRBJ1-2	TRBV7-9	NA	TRBD1	TGTGCCAGCAGCCAGGGACAGGCCCCGCGGGATGGCTACACCTTC	CASSQGQAPRDGYTF
TRBJ2-5	TRBV9	NA	TRBD1	TGTGCCAGCAGTCACCGGCGGAACCCGGACAGGGGGCGATGGGAGACCCAGTACTTC	CASSHRRNPDRGRWETQYF
TRBJ1-5	TRBV6-6	NA	NA	TGTGCCAGCAGTTACTCGGGAGGGCTCGGGCATTTT	CASSYSGGLGHF
TRBJ2-5	TRBV7-9	NA	TRBD2	TGTGCCAGCGCCCAAGGGCCTAGCGGGATGCAAGAGACCCAGTACTTC	CASAQGPSGMQETQYF
TRBJ2-1	TRBV9	NA	NA	TGTGCCAGCAGCGCGCGGGATTATGGCAATGAGCAGTTCTTC	CASSARDYGNEQFF
TRBJ2-7	TRBV4-1	NA	TRBD2	TGCGCCAGCAGCCAAGAGGGGCTAGCGGTGTACGAGCAGTACTTC	CASSQEGLAVYEQYF
TRBJ2-6	TRBV5-1	NA	NA	TGCGCCAGCAGCTTACTGCCGTCGGGGGCTGGGGCCAACGTCCTGACTTTC	CASSLLPSGAGANVLTF
TRBJ1-2	TRBV9	NA	TRBD1	TGTGCCAGCAGCACAGCAGCCCGGACAGGGGATGGCTACACCTTC	CASSTAARTGDGYTF
TRBJ1-4	TRBV4-1	NA	TRBD1	TGCGCCAGCAGCCAAGTGGACAGGGGCTATGAAAAACTGTTTTTT	CASSQVDRGYEKLFF
TRBJ2-5	TRBV5-1	NA	NA	TGCGCCAGCAGCTTTAACAGGGCCGAACAAGAAGAGACCCAGTACTTC	CASSFNRAEQEETQYF
TRBJ2-1	TRBV6-1	NA	NA	TGTGCCTCCCTGGACTCTCCCTACAATGAGCAGTTCTTC	CASLDSPYNEQFF
TRBJ1-2	TRBV18	NA	NA	TGTGCCAGCTCACCAGAGCAGGGCGCTAACTATGGCTACACCTTC	CASSPEQGANYGYTF
TRBJ2-7	TRBV5-6	NA	NA	TGTGCCAGCAGCTTGTTACAGGGCCTAAGCTCCTACGAGCAGTACTTC	CASSLLQGLSSYEQYF
TRBJ2-7	TRBV5-4	NA	NA	TGTGCCAGCAGCTTGGGGTCAGGGAGGCAGTCTTACGAGCAGTACTTC	CASSLGSGRQSYEQYF
TRBJ1-2	TRBV18	NA	NA	TGTGCCAGCTCACCAGTTGTGGGGCAGGCCATATTAGCTAACTATGGCTACACCTTC	CASSPVVGQAILANYGYTF
TRBJ1-1	TRBV29-1	few	TRBD1	TGCAGCGTTGCAGGGGGCCCATCCTCATCCGTGAACACTGAAGCTTTCTTT	CSVAGGPSSSVNTEAFF